Below, 18 T cell receptor beta chains from the same sample are listed, as sequenced in a study of blood T cell repertoires in COVID-19. Data came from immunoSEQ multiplex PCR; TCRdb stores just in-frame clones and leaves some out. Of hundreds of thousands of clones listed, roughly 87% are singletons. The sample was PBMCs or T cells enriched from blood (not recorded which). These receptors were obtained from a woman younger than 35 who had recovered from COVID-19.

The rearrangement uses TRBV7-9 and TRBJ2-7, with D maybe TRBD1 (6 bases). Trimming shortened V by 3 bases and J by 3 bases, and 12 bases separated the two germline ends. The V gene's germline CDR1 is SEHNR and CDR2 FQNEAQ (reference sequence). This CDR3 contains 14 residues. For the CDR3, the DNA is TGTGCCAGCAGCTTTCCGGGACACCTCTACGAGCAGTACTTC. This sequence encodes CASSFPGHLYEQYF.

The chain carries TRBV7-2 and TRBJ1-4, with D perhaps matching TRBD1 (6 bases). The germline V gene encodes CDR1 SGHTA and CDR2 FQGNSA. This CDR3 is 16 amino acids long. The V and J ends lost 5 bases and 1 base respectively, with 14 bases between them. CDR3 sequence (DNA): TGTGCCAGCAGCCCCATGGGGGCTGTAACTAATGAAAAACTGTTTTTT. This codes for CASSPMGAVTNEKLFF. Full variable domain (missing parts from reference TRBV7-2 and TRBJ1-4): GAGVSQSPSNKVTEKGKDVELRCDPISGHTALYWYRQSLGQGLEFLIYFQGNSAPDKSGLPSDRFSAERTGGSVSTLTIQRTQQEDSAVYLCASSPMGAVTNEKLFFGSGTQLSVL.

J is TRBJ2-3 and V is TRBV7-3; no clear D. The CDR3 extends over 14 amino acids. V dropped 5 bases and J dropped 5 bases, with 14 bases sitting between them. Looked up from germline, CDR1 is SGHTA and CDR2 is FQGTGA. This CDR3 reads CASSPPFAKDTQYF. The CDR3 DNA reads as TGTGCCAGCAGCCCGCCGTTCGCGAAAGATACGCAGTATTTT.

In the case of this clone: The same CDR3 also results from other DNA sequences found in this sample. The V gene is TRBV5-1, the J gene TRBJ1-1, with D possibly being TRBD1 (5 bases). The CDR3 length is 14 residues. The ends were cut back, 0 bases at V and 4 bases at J, with 10 bases in the middle. Germline V CDR1 and CDR2: SGHRS, YFSETQ. The CDR3 spells CASSLAAGRTEAFF. The CDR3 DNA reads as TGCGCCAGCAGCTTGGCCGCGGGACGCACTGAAGCTTTCTTT.

The chain's CDR3 is CASSMWGTKDNYGYTF. The DNA for the CDR3 is TGTGCCAGTAGTATGTGGGGCACTAAGGATAACTATGGCTACACCTTC. The genes are TRBV19 and TRBJ1-2, with D possibly being TRBD1 (5 bases). The CDR3 loop spans 16 amino acids. Germline CDR1 LNHDA, CDR2 SQIVND (reference sequence). V lost 3 bases and J 1 base, leaving 15 bases between the germline ends.

The chain joins TRBV5-6 to TRBJ2-1; the match to TRBD2 covers 12 bases. This CDR3 has 15 amino acids. CDR1 is SGHDT and CDR2 is YYEEEE in the germline V gene. V was pared by 4 bases and J by 7 bases, with 6 bases of the junction left unmatched. This chain's CDR3 is CASSTLAGGPNEQFF. DNA for the CDR3: TGTGCCAGCAGCACCCTAGCGGGGGGGCCTAATGAGCAGTTCTTC. The full variable domain, in which reference TRBV5-6 and TRBJ2-1 provide the parts outside the CDR3, is DAGVTQSPTHLIKTRGQQVTLRCSPKSGHDTVSWYQQALGQGPQFIFQYYEEEERQRGNFPDRFSGHQFPNYSSELNVNALLLGDSALYLCASSTLAGGPNEQFFGPGTRLTVL.

The genes are TRBV18 and TRBJ2-1; TRBD1 aligns across 8 bases. The CDR3 extends over 16 amino acids. CDR1 and CDR2 from the germline V gene are KGHSH and LQKENI. J lost 6 bases, V lost 6 bases, and 13 bases had no gene match. CDR3 nucleotide sequence: TGTGCCAGCTCGCGCGCGGGACAGGCCTTTACCAATGAGCAGTTCTTC. Encoded protein: CASSRAGQAFTNEQFF.

The chain couples TRBV27 to TRBJ2-7, with D possibly being TRBD1 (6 bases). CDR1 is MNHEY, CDR2 SMNVEV, per germline (reference sequence). The CDR3 totals 14 residues. The V gene lost 10 bases and the J gene lost 0 bases, with 16 bases spanning the gap. CDR3 sequence reads: CATSFNRDSYEQYF. In DNA, the CDR3 is TGTGCCACGTCATTTAACAGGGACTCCTACGAGCAGTACTTC.

The rearrangement joins TRBV7-2 to TRBJ2-3, with 7 bases fitting TRBD2. CDR1 is SGHTA, CDR2 FQGNSA, per germline. CDR3 length: 13 amino acids. Trimming removed 0 bases from V and 11 bases from J; junction bases left unmatched: 5. The CDR3 coding sequence is TGTGCCAGCAGCTTAGCGTCGGGGGGTGAGCAGTATTTT. Protein sequence: CASSLASGGEQYF.

This sequence joins TRBV6-5 and TRBJ2-5, with D tentatively TRBD2 (6 bases). Germline V gives CDR1 MNHEY, CDR2 SVGAGI. The V gene lost 2 bases and the J gene lost 2 bases, with 15 bases spanning the gap. This CDR3 has 16 residues. The CDR3 region is CASSYTLIAAQETQYF. DNA of the CDR3: TGTGCCAGCAGTTACACGCTAATAGCGGCGCAAGAGACCCAGTACTTC.

The chain joins TRBV5-1 to TRBJ2-3; D not certain. Germline CDR1 and CDR2: SGHRS and YFSETQ. Trimming left V 4 bases short and J 3 bases short, with 12 bases between. The CDR3 spans 14 residues. The CDR3 nucleotides are TGCGCCAGCAGCCTTGACACAAGGACAGATACGCAGTATTTT. Translating it yields CASSLDTRTDTQYF.

This clone was detected once. This chain connects TRBV19 to TRBJ1-2, with unresolved D. The CDR3 has 14 residues. V was trimmed by 3 bases and J by 0 bases, leaving 8 bases between them. Germline loops: CDR1 LNHDA, CDR2 SQIVND (reference sequence). The CDR3 coding sequence is TGTGCCAGTAGTATCCTTGCAGCTAACTATGGCTACACCTTC. It yields the protein CASSILAANYGYTF. Full variable domain (outside the CDR3, taken from reference TRBV19 and TRBJ1-2): DGGITQSPKYLFRKEGQNVTLSCEQNLNHDAMYWYRQDPGQGLRLIYYSQIVNDFQKGDIAEGYSVSREKKESFPLTVTSAQKNPTAFYLCASSILAANYGYTFGSGTRLTVV.

This clone was picked up a small number of times. The J gene is TRBJ2-2, the V gene TRBV7-6; D is perhaps TRBD1 (5 bases). CDR3 length equals 16 residues. V lost 0 bases and J 6 bases, leaving 14 bases between the germline ends. Germline CDR1 and CDR2: SGHVS and FNYEAQ. The CDR3 loop is CASSLAGGATPGELFF. The CDR3, as DNA: TGTGCCAGCAGCTTAGCGGGTGGGGCCACTCCCGGGGAGCTGTTTTTT.

The chain is built from TRBV2 and TRBJ1-2; possible D gene TRBD1, 5 bases. Deletions cut 6 bases from V and 6 bases from J, with 14 bases between. The CDR3 runs 13 residues. CDR1 is SNHLY, CDR2 FYNNEI, per germline. CDR3 DNA: TGTGCCAGCAGGGACATAGCTATTCATGGCTACACCTTC. Translating gives CASRDIAIHGYTF.

The genes are TRBV7-9 and TRBJ2-1, with 9 bases that match TRBD1. This CDR3 spans 15 amino acids. V lost 5 bases, J lost 5 bases, and 7 bases stayed unmatched. Germline CDR1 and CDR2: SEHNR and FQNEAQ (reference sequence). In DNA, the CDR3 is TGTGCCAGCAGCCGGGGACAGGGAAGGGACAATGAGCAGTTCTTC. Translated: CASSRGQGRDNEQFF.

A few counts support this clone. This rearrangement joins TRBV28 to TRBJ1-6; the match to TRBD1 covers 9 bases. This CDR3 region has 14 residues. V was clipped by 4 bases and J by 9 bases; unmatched bases: 4. CDR1 is MDHEN and CDR2 is SYDVKM in the germline V gene. CDR3 sequence reads: CASSSGQGSSPLHF. In DNA, the CDR3 is TGTGCCAGCAGTTCAGGACAGGGGAGTTCACCCCTCCACTTT.

The chain is built from TRBV7-2 and TRBJ2-5; D not certain. Germline loops: CDR1 SGHTA, CDR2 FQGNSA. CDR3 length: 13 residues. Trimming pared 4 bases from V and 4 bases from J, leaving 10 bases between. The CDR3 spells CASSYNPRETQYF. The CDR3 coding sequence is TGTGCCAGCAGCTACAACCCTAGAGAGACCCAGTACTTC.

The V gene is TRBV28, the J gene TRBJ2-7, with 11 bases that match TRBD2. Germline V gives CDR1 MDHEN, CDR2 SYDVKM. The V gene end was trimmed by 7 bases and the J gene end by 7 bases; junction bases not matched to a gene: 3. CDR3 length: 12 residues. CDR3 sequence (DNA): TGTGCCAGCATCCCTAGCGGGGGGGAGCAGTACTTC. It translates to CASIPSGGEQYF.